One and the same sample provided the 32 T cell receptor beta chains below, sequenced in a study of technical replicates of blood from a few donors. Repertoires were generated with immunoSEQ multiplex PCR, while TCRdb's copy carries only in-frame clones and drops some. The sample holds some 56,000 clones; roughly 96% are singletons and the top ten take just over 3%. The sample comprised PBMCs. These receptors were taken from a human donor in good health. Some clones in this sample may be carry-over from other donors' samples.

The chain carries TRBV9 and TRBJ2-7; 9 nucleotides line up with TRBD1. This CDR3 is built from 14 residues. The junction had 4 bases not matched to a gene; V was cut back by 0 bases and J by 6 bases. Germline CDR1 SGDLS, CDR2 YYNGEE. This chain's CDR3 is CASSVEGTGIEQYF. The CDR3 nucleotides are TGTGCCAGCAGCGTAGAAGGGACAGGGATCGAGCAGTACTTC. The full variable domain, in which reference TRBV9 and TRBJ2-7 provide the parts outside the CDR3, is DSGVTQTPKHLITATGQRVTLRCSPRSGDLSVYWYQQSLDQGLQFLIQYYNGEERAKGNILERFSAQQFPDLHSELNLSSLELGDSALYFCASSVEGTGIEQYFGPGTRLTVT.

The gene calls are TRBV4-1 and TRBJ2-1; D perhaps matches TRBD1 (6 bases). V shed 11 bases and J shed 3 bases, with 26 bases lying between them. The CDR3 has 17 amino acids. Germline values: CDR1 MGHRA, CDR2 YSYEKL. CDR3 protein: CAASAWGLYRGYNEQFF. The CDR3 bases are TGCGCCGCCTCAGCTTGGGGGCTATACCGCGGCTACAATGAGCAGTTCTTC.

The chain combines TRBV4-2 with TRBJ2-3; 7 bases align to TRBD2. In germline, CDR1 is LGHNA, CDR2 YNFKEQ. V was pared by 4 bases and J by 2 bases, with 12 bases of the junction left unmatched. This CDR3 is 17 amino acids long. CDR3 in DNA: TGTGCCAGCAGCCCTGCAATTGGGGGGGAAGACACAGATACGCAGTATTTT. Translation: CASSPAIGGEDTDTQYF.

The rearrangement joins TRBV30 to TRBJ2-7; D not resolved. The V end was cut by 7 bases, the J end by 4 bases, with 17 bases between. Germline V gene sequence: CDR1 GTSNPN, CDR2 SVGIG (reference sequence). CDR3 length equals 13 residues. The chain's CDR3 is CAFDTTERYEQYF. CDR3 nucleotide sequence: TGTGCCTTCGACACGACGGAAAGATACGAGCAGTACTTC.

V gene TRBV4-1 combines with J gene TRBJ1-4; possible D gene TRBD1, 5 bases. CDR3 size: 20 residues. Per the germline V gene, CDR1 is MGHRA and CDR2 is YSYEKL. Trimming left V 1 base short and J 6 bases short, with 27 bases between. CDR3 sequence (DNA): TGCGCCAGCAGCCAAGTGCCGGCGGGGGTAATAAGCCGTAGGTATGAAAAACTGTTTTTT. Translated, it gives CASSQVPAGVISRRYEKLFF.

This chain joins TRBV7-9 and TRBJ2-5; D remains ambiguous. CDR3 length equals 14 residues. Germline V gives CDR1 SEHNR, CDR2 FQNEAQ (reference sequence). The V gene lost 5 bases and the J gene lost 1 base, with 11 bases spanning the gap. The CDR3 region is CASSLFLVQETQYF. The CDR3 DNA reads as TGTGCCAGCAGCCTATTCTTGGTCCAAGAGACCCAGTACTTC. Together with reference TRBV7-9 and TRBJ2-5, the CDR3 gives the full variable domain: DTGVSQNPRHKITKRGQNVTFRCDPISEHNRLYWYRQTLGQGPEFLTYFQNEAQLEKSRLLSDRFSAERPKGSFSTLEIQRTEQGDSAMYLCASSLFLVQETQYFGPGTRLLVL.

CDR3 bases: TGTGCCAGCAGCGATACACTAGCGGGGGCCTACGAGCAGTACTTC. Protein: CASSDTLAGAYEQYF. This sequence joins TRBV7-2 and TRBJ2-7; 11 bases agree with TRBD2. Trimming took 5 bases from V and 2 from J; bases not matched to a gene: 5. CDR3 length equals 15 residues. Germline lookup yields CDR1 SGHTA and CDR2 FQGNSA.

This chain connects TRBV7-2 to TRBJ2-7; TRBD2 might be the D (7 bases). Germline V CDR1 and CDR2: SGHTA, FQGNSA. Trimming shortened V by 5 bases and J by 9 bases, and 17 bases separated the two germline ends. This CDR3 region has 13 residues. The CDR3 bases are TGTGCCAGCAGCCCGGATGGGGGGGCCGCGCAGTACTTC. Protein sequence: CASSPDGGAAQYF.

The chain uses TRBV2 and TRBJ2-1, with 11 bases aligning to TRBD1. The CDR3 is 14 amino acids. V shed 6 bases, J shed 7 bases, and the junction held 5 bases outside the gene matches. Germline V lookup: CDR1 SNHLY, CDR2 FYNNEI. The CDR3 coding sequence is TGTGCCAGCAGGGGGACAGGGGGGTATAATGAGCAGTTCTTC. It encodes CASRGTGGYNEQFF.

This clone was seen once. The genes are TRBV10-3 and TRBJ2-7, with 11 positions matching TRBD2. Germline V gives CDR1 ENHRY, CDR2 SYGVKD. V shed 3 bases and J 2 bases; nucleotides not matched to a gene: 6. The CDR3 length is 16 residues. The chain's CDR3 is CAISDTKTSGTYEQYF. Written as DNA, the CDR3 is TGTGCCATCAGTGACACCAAGACTAGCGGGACCTACGAGCAGTACTTC.

The J gene is TRBJ1-6, the V gene TRBV30; D might be TRBD1 (5 bases). This CDR3 spans 13 amino acids. Trimming took 8 bases from V and 5 from J, leaving 13 bases between them. Germline V CDR1 and CDR2: GTSNPN, SVGIG (reference sequence). The CDR3 DNA reads TGTGCCGGGGGGGAGTTCGATAATTCACCCCTCCACTTT. Translation gives CAGGEFDNSPLHF.

The chain couples TRBV10-3 to TRBJ2-5, with D perhaps TRBD2 (6 bases). The J call may be wrong; the DNA end is better matched by TRBJ2-7. CDR1 is ENHRY, CDR2 SYGVKD, per germline. This CDR3 is built from 14 residues. The CDR3, as DNA: TGTGCCATCAGTGATAATAGCGGTAGCCCCGAGCAGTACTTC. It codes for CAISDNSGSPEQYF.

This CDR3 is CATSRGNSGKAGELFF. CDR3 coding DNA: TGTGCCACCAGCAGAGGAAATAGCGGGAAGGCCGGGGAGCTGTTTTTT. This rearrangement joins TRBV15 to TRBJ2-2; 8 nucleotides line up with TRBD2. CDR1 is LNHNV and CDR2 is YYDKDF in the germline V gene (reference sequence). Losses at the gene ends were 1 base for V and 6 bases for J; bases not matched to a gene: 7. The CDR3 length is 16 residues. Combining the CDR3 with reference TRBV15 and TRBJ2-2 gives the whole variable domain DAMVIQNPRYQVTQFGKPVTLSCSQTLNHNVMYWYQQKSSQAPKLLFHYYDKDFNNEADTPDNFQSRRPNTSFCFLDIRSPGLGDTAMYLCATSRGNSGKAGELFFGEGSRLTVL.

CDR3 nucleotides: TGCGCCAGCAGCATGAGCGGCGGCTACAATGAGCAGTTCTTC. Translation gives CASSMSGGYNEQFF. The chain recombines TRBV5-1 with TRBJ2-1, with D maybe TRBD2 (5 bases). The CDR3 contains 14 residues. CDR1 is SGHRS, CDR2 YFSETQ, per germline. V was cut by 4 bases and J by 3 bases, with 11 bases left in between.

The chain employs TRBV10-3 and TRBJ1-5, with D perhaps TRBD1 (6 bases). V was clipped by 2 bases and J by 4 bases, with 12 bases between them. Per the germline V gene, CDR1 is ENHRY and CDR2 is SYGVKD. The CDR3 extends over 15 amino acids. The CDR3 loop reads CAISETDSTNQPQHF. The DNA of the CDR3 is TGTGCCATCAGTGAGACGGACAGTACGAATCAGCCCCAGCATTTT.

The CDR3 sequence is CASSKIEAGGNTGELFF. DNA of the CDR3: TGTGCCAGCAGCAAAATAGAGGCGGGGGGGAACACCGGGGAGCTGTTTTTT. J is TRBJ2-2 and V is TRBV21-1; the tabulated D call, TRBD2, remains unverified against the DNA. TRBV21-1 counts as a pseudogene. CDR3 length: 17 amino acids.

The rearrangement links TRBV30 to TRBJ1-1; D possibly corresponds to TRBD1 (6 bases). The germline V gene has CDR1 GTSNPN and CDR2 SVGIG (reference sequence). Trimming left V 5 bases short and J 4 bases short, with 23 bases between. CDR3 length equals 16 residues. In DNA, the CDR3 is TGTGCCTGGGAACGGGGGGGCTCTGGTTGGGGCACTGAAGCTTTCTTT. It is translated as CAWERGGSGWGTEAFF.

The rearrangement links TRBV28 to TRBJ1-2, with D hard to call. Trimming shortened V by 4 bases and J by 7 bases, and 13 bases separated the two germline ends. The germline V gene has CDR1 MDHEN and CDR2 SYDVKM. The CDR3 contains 13 residues. Here the CDR3 DNA reads TGTGCCAGCAGTTCACAGTCGCGGGGTGGCTACACCTTC. It is translated as CASSSQSRGGYTF.

The table lists this clone with a count of one. This chain uses TRBV27 with TRBJ1-2; TRBD1 might be the D (6 bases). The CDR3 extends over 13 amino acids. The V gene's germline CDR1 is MNHEY and CDR2 SMNVEV (reference sequence). V was cut by 2 bases and J by 6 bases, with 10 bases left in between. The DNA of the CDR3 is TGTGCCAGCAGTTTAAACAGGGTTGATGGCTACACCTTC. This encodes CASSLNRVDGYTF.

The chain uses TRBV6-1 and TRBJ1-2; maybe TRBD1 (5 bases). Germline V lookup: CDR1 MNHNS, CDR2 SASEGT. Trimming took off 7 bases at V and 5 bases at J, with 17 bases between the two ends. The CDR3 length is 14 residues. The CDR3 region is CASIDGLGAYGYTF. Here the CDR3 DNA reads TGTGCCAGCATTGACGGGCTTGGGGCTTATGGCTACACCTTC.

The gene calls are TRBV4-3 and TRBJ2-2, with D possibly being TRBD1 (5 bases). CDR1 is LGHNA, CDR2 YSLEER, per germline. Between the trimmed V and J ends, which lost 4 bases and 0 bases, there was a span of 12 bases. This CDR3 spans 16 amino acids. CDR3 residues: CASSRTWYSNTGELFF. The CDR3 DNA reads as TGCGCCAGCAGCCGGACATGGTATTCGAACACCGGGGAGCTGTTTTTT.

The gene calls are TRBV6-1 and TRBJ2-1; 7 bases fit TRBD2. The CDR3 contains 18 residues. J was trimmed by 0 bases and V by 4 bases; bases with no gene match: 12. Germline V CDR1 and CDR2: MNHNS, SASEGT. The CDR3 DNA follows: TGTGCCAGCAGTGCCCGGGGCGGGAGCTCGAGCTCCTACAATGAGCAGTTCTTC. Protein product: CASSARGGSSSSYNEQFF.

This rearrangement joins TRBV7-3 to TRBJ1-2; D gene unclear. This CDR3 is built from 12 residues. The V end lost 7 bases, the J end lost 4 bases, and 10 bases lay between the germline ends. Per germline, CDR1 SGHTA and CDR2 FQGTGA. As DNA, the CDR3 is TGTGCCAGCAAGAGCGGGGTCTATGGCTACACCTTC. This sequence encodes CASKSGVYGYTF.

As for this clone: One end of the junction is discordant with germline, which a read error may explain. The chain links TRBV7-9 to TRBJ2-5; 10 bases are a match to TRBD2. This CDR3 is 14 amino acids long. CDR1 is SEHNR, CDR2 FQNEAQ, per germline (reference sequence). The CDR3 is CASSLAGGQETQYF. In DNA form, the CDR3 reads TGTGCCAGCAGTTTAGCGGGGGGCCAAGAGACCCAGTACTTC.

V and J are TRBV7-2 and TRBJ2-7, with D perhaps TRBD1 (6 bases). This CDR3 contains 16 residues. The V gene lost 5 bases and the J gene lost 2 bases, with 19 bases spanning the gap. Germline-derived CDR1 and CDR2 are SGHTA and FQGNSA. In DNA, the CDR3 is TGTGCCAGCAGCAGGACAGTGGCGGGTTCCACCTACGAGCAGTACTTC. This translates into CASSRTVAGSTYEQYF.

This clone appeared a single time. The gene calls are TRBV4-1 and TRBJ2-5; maybe TRBD1 (5 bases). This CDR3 contains 17 residues. Trimming pared 4 bases from V and 2 bases from J, leaving 20 bases between. Per the germline V gene, CDR1 is MGHRA and CDR2 is YSYEKL. The CDR3 coding sequence is TGCGCCAGCAGCCCCACAGACCTCAGGGTGAGACAAGAGACCCAGTACTTC. This codes for CASSPTDLRVRQETQYF.

V is TRBV15 and J is TRBJ1-2, with 7 positions matching TRBD1. The CDR3 has 13 residues. Germline V CDR1 and CDR2: LNHNV, YYDKDF (reference sequence). J lost 8 bases, V lost 0 bases, and 3 bases had no gene match. The CDR3 coding sequence is TGTGCCACCAGCAGAGATTCAGGGGGGGGCTACACCTTC. It specifies CATSRDSGGGYTF.

The V and J genes are TRBV7-9 and TRBJ2-1; 10 nucleotides align to TRBD2. Trimming removed 6 bases from V and 0 bases from J; junction bases left unmatched: 11. The germline V gene encodes CDR1 SEHNR and CDR2 FQNEAQ (reference sequence). The CDR3 is 18 residues long. CDR3: CASRIIAGGSTSYNEQFF. The CDR3 DNA is TGTGCCAGCAGAATTATAGCGGGGGGCAGTACCTCCTACAATGAGCAGTTCTTC. The variable domain in full, with the rest retrieved from reference TRBV7-9 and TRBJ2-1, is DTGVSQNPRHKITKRGQNVTFRCDPISEHNRLYWYRQTLGQGPEFLTYFQNEAQLEKSRLLSDRFSAERPKGSFSTLEIQRTEQGDSAMYLCASRIIAGGSTSYNEQFFGPGTRLTVL.

The gene calls are TRBV18 and TRBJ1-1; 12 bases line up with TRBD1. Germline CDR1 KGHSH, CDR2 LQKENI. With V trimmed by 1 base and J by 6 bases, 3 bases remained unmatched. The CDR3 loop spans 15 amino acids. CDR3 sequence reads: CASSPRDRGHAEAFF. In nucleotides, the CDR3 is TGTGCCAGCTCACCACGGGACAGGGGGCACGCTGAAGCTTTCTTT.

The V call is TRBV9, the J call TRBJ1-3, with a tentative D call TRBD1 (6 bases). CDR3 length: 17 amino acids. CDR1 and CDR2 from the germline V gene are SGDLS and YYNGEE. The germline V and J ends were trimmed by 4 bases and 2 bases, with 19 bases remaining between them. CDR3 region: CASSSRPRTDAGNTIYF. The CDR3 bases are TGTGCCAGCAGCTCGCGACCCCGGACAGATGCTGGAAACACCATATATTTT. The full variable domain, rest sourced from reference TRBV9 and TRBJ1-3, is DSGVTQTPKHLITATGQRVTLRCSPRSGDLSVYWYQQSLDQGLQFLIQYYNGEERAKGNILERFSAQQFPDLHSELNLSSLELGDSALYFCASSSRPRTDAGNTIYFGEGSWLTVV.

The J gene is TRBJ2-7, the V gene TRBV6-6; 9 bases map to TRBD1. This CDR3 has 15 residues. With V trimmed by 5 bases and J by 2 bases, 7 bases remained unmatched. Per germline, CDR1 MNHNY and CDR2 SVGAGI (reference sequence). The DNA of the CDR3 is TGTGCCAGCAGTACGGACGGGACAGGGCCCTACGAGCAGTACTTC. Translation gives CASSTDGTGPYEQYF.

CDR3 nucleotide sequence: TGCGCCAGCAGCCAACAACTAGCGTCCGGGGAGCTGTTTTTT. Its translation is CASSQQLASGELFF. The V call is TRBV4-1, the J call TRBJ2-2, with 7 bases lining up with TRBD2. V lost 2 bases and J lost 6; bases outside the gene matches: 3. The germline V gene has CDR1 MGHRA and CDR2 YSYEKL. The CDR3 has 14 residues.